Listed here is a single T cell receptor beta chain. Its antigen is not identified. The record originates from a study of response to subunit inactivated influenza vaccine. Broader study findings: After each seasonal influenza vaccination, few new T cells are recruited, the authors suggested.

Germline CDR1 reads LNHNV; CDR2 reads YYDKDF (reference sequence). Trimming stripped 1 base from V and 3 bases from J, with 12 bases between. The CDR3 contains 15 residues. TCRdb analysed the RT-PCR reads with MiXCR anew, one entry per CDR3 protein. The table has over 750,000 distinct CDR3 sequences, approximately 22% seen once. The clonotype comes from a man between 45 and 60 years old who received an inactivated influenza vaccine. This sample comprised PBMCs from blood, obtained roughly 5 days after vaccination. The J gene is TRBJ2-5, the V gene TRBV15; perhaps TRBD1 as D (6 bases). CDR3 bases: TGTGCCACCAGCAGAGCCACAGGGCAGAAAGAGACCCAGTACTTC. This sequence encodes CATSRATGQKETQYF.